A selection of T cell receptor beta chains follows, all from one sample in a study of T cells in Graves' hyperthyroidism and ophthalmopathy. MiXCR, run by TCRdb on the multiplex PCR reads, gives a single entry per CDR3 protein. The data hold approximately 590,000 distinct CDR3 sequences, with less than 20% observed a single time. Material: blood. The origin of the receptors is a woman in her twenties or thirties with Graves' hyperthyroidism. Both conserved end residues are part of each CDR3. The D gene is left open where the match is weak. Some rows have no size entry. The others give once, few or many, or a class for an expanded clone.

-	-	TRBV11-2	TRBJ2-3	CASGVGHVQYF	TGTGCCAGCGGTGTGGGTCATGTGCAGTATTTT
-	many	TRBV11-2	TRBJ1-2	CASSLGLTGGYGYTF	TGTGCCAGCAGCTTAGGACTCACGGGCGGCTATGGCTACACCTTC
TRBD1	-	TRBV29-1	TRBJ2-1	CSVRRDRGNMDEQFF	TGCAGCGTCCGCCGGGACAGGGGGAATATGGATGAGCAGTTCTTC
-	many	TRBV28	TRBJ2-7	CASSLSLRGYEQYF	TGTGCCAGCAGCCTCTCCCTTCGGGGATACGAGCAGTACTTC
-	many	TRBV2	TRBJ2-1	CASSEEGDRYNEQFF	TGTGCCAGCAGTGAAGAAGGTGACAGGTACAATGAGCAGTTCTTC
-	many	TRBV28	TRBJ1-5	CASTPGGFNQPQHF	TGTGCCAGCACCCCTGGGGGATTCAATCAGCCCCAGCATTTT
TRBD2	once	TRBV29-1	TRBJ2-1	CSVDQRKGGRNNEQFF	TGCAGCGTTGATCAAAGGAAGGGCGGGAGGAACAATGAGCAGTTCTTC
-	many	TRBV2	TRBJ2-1	CASTPEGDEQFF	TGTGCCAGTACCCCCGAGGGCGATGAGCAGTTCTTC
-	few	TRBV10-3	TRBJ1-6	CAISESQPGQRNSPLHF	TGTGCCATCAGTGAGTCGCAACCTGGGCAGCGTAATTCACCCCTCCACTTT
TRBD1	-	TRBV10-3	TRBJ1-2	CAILGTGLSASF	TGTGCCATCCTGGGGACAGGGTTGAGCGCCTCCTTC
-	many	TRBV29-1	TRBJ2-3	CSVVLGDTQYF	TGCAGCGTTGTATTAGGAGATACGCAGTATTTT
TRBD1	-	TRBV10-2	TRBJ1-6	CASQDRAISSGKNIIGILSLHF	TGCGCCAGCCAAGACAGGGCAATTTCCAGCGGAAAAAACATCATTGGGATCCTGTCCCTCCACTTT
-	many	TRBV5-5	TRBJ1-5	CASSFLDSPNQPQHF	TGTGCCAGCAGCTTCTTGGACAGCCCCAATCAGCCCCAGCATTTT
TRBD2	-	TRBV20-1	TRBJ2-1	CSASSWYDLAGSYNEQFF	TGCAGTGCTAGCAGCTGGTATGACCTAGCGGGGTCTTACAATGAGCAGTTCTTC
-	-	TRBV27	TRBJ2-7	CASSLSGGAHEQYF	TGTGCCAGCAGTTTATCGGGGGGGGCCCACGAGCAGTACTTC
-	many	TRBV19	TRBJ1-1	CASRQAGMNTEAFF	TGTGCCAGTAGACAGGCGGGCATGAACACTGAAGCTTTCTTT
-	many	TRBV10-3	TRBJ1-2	CAISLDSYGYTF	TGTGCCATCAGTCTCGACAGCTATGGCTACACCTTC
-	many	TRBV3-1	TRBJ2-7	CASSQEPATFYSYEQYF	TGTGCCAGCAGCCAAGAGCCAGCCACTTTCTACTCCTACGAGCAGTACTTC
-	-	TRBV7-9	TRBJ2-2	CASLGERDTGELFF	TGTGCCAGCTTGGGCGAGCGGGACACCGGGGAGCTGTTTTTT
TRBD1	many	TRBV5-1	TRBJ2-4	CASSLVPPGGRNIQYF	TGCGCCAGCAGCTTGGTGCCTCCAGGGGGCAGGAACATTCAGTACTTC
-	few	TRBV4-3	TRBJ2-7	CASSQDIGWDYEQYF	TGCGCCAGCAGCCAAGATATTGGATGGGATTACGAGCAGTACTTC
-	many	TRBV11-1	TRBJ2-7	CASSLAKVRGLAFDEQYF	TGTGCCAGCAGCTTAGCGAAGGTGCGCGGGCTAGCGTTTGACGAGCAGTACTTC
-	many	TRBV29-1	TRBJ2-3	CSVPSWAGTDTQYF	TGCAGCGTCCCCTCCTGGGCGGGGACCGATACGCAGTATTTT
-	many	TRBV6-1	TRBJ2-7	CASRDVGRTISYEQYF	TGTGCCAGCAGAGATGTGGGCCGGACGATCTCCTACGAGCAGTACTTC
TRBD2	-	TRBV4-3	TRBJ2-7	CASSKTGTRTLAEQYF	TGCGCCAGCAGCAAAACGGGGACTAGGACACTTGCCGAGCAGTACTTC
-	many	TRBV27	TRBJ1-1	CASRNGQMNTEAFF	TGTGCCAGCAGGAACGGACAGATGAACACTGAAGCTTTCTTT
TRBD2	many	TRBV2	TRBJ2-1	CASTEGLAGGLNEQFF	TGTGCCAGCACTGAAGGGCTAGCGGGAGGGCTAAATGAGCAGTTCTTC
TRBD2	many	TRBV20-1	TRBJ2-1	CSAPGLAGDNEQFF	TGCAGTGCCCCGGGACTAGCGGGAGACAATGAGCAGTTCTTC
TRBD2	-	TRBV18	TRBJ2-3	CASPPSAGDTDTQYF	TGTGCCAGCCCTCCCTCGGCGGGAGATACAGATACGCAGTATTTT
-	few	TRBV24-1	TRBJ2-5	CATSDPTGKFETQYF	TGTGCCACCAGTGACCCAACAGGGAAGTTTGAGACCCAGTACTTC
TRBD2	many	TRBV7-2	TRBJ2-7	CASSTGLAGDGEQYF	TGTGCCAGCAGCACGGGACTAGCGGGAGATGGAGAGCAGTACTTC
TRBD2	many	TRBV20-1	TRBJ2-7	CSARDLASGKSYEQYF	TGCAGTGCTAGAGATTTGGCTAGCGGAAAGTCCTACGAGCAGTACTTC
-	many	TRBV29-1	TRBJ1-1	CSVSLRLVNTEAFF	TGCAGCGTTTCCCTGCGATTAGTGAACACTGAAGCTTTCTTT
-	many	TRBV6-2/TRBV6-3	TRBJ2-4	CASSPLQGDLAKNIQYF	TGTGCCAGCAGTCCCCTTCAGGGAGACCTAGCCAAAAACATTCAGTACTTC
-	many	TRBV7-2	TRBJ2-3	CASSLALNTDTQYF	TGTGCCAGCAGCTTAGCCCTTAACACAGATACGCAGTATTTT
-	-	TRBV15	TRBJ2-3	CARETQSTDTQYF	TGTGCCCGGGAGACGCAGAGCACAGATACGCAGTATTTT
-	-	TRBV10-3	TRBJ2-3	CAISENTDTQYF	TGTGCCATCAGTGAAAACACAGATACGCAGTATTTT
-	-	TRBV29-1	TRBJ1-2	CSAEKHRGYGYTF	TGCAGCGCTGAAAAGCACCGGGGGTATGGCTACACCTTC
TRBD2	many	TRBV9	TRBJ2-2	CASTKDGTGGANTGELFF	TGTGCCAGCACCAAGGATGGGACGGGAGGAGCGAACACCGGGGAGCTGTTTTTT
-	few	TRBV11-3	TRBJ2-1	CASSLAGADEQFF	TGTGCCAGCAGCTTAGCCGGGGCGGATGAGCAGTTCTTC
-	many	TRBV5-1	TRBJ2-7	CASSFGWDYEQYF	TGCGCCAGCAGCTTCGGTTGGGACTACGAGCAGTACTTC
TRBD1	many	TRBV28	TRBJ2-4	CASSRTGQVLAKNIQYF	TGTGCCAGCAGTCGTACCGGACAGGTACTAGCCAAAAACATTCAGTACTTC
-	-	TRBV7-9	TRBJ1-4	CASRRDSSVNEKLFF	TGTGCCAGCAGACGGGACTCCTCAGTTAATGAAAAACTGTTTTTT
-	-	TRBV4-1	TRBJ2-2	CTSSWRTGELFF	TGCACCAGCAGCTGGCGAACCGGGGAGCTGTTTTTT
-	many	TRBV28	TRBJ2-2	CASSFVPTGELFF	TGTGCCAGCAGCTTCGTACCCACCGGGGAGCTGTTTTTT
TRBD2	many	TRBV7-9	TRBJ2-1	CASSGVAGDPNEQFF	TGTGCCAGCAGCGGGGTAGCGGGAGACCCGAATGAGCAGTTCTTC
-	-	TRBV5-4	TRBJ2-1	CASSFWKGKFF	TGTGCCAGCAGCTTTTGGAAAGGGAAGTTCTTC
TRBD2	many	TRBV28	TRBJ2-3	CASSVNGRATDTQYF	TGTGCCAGCAGTGTTAACGGGAGGGCCACAGATACGCAGTATTTT
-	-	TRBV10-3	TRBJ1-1	CAIRPFENTEAFF	TGTGCCATCAGACCTTTTGAGAACACTGAAGCTTTCTTT
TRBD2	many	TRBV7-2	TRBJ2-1	CASSLAPGGSGSEQFF	TGTGCCAGCAGCTTAGCACCCGGGGGTAGCGGGAGTGAGCAGTTCTTC
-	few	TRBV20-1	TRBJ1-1	CSASTRGNTEASF	TGCAGTGCGAGTACCAGGGGTAACACTGAAGCTTCCTTT
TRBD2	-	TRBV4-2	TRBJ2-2	CASSQGGSGSWNTGELFF	TGTGCCAGCAGCCAAGGAGGTAGCGGGAGTTGGAACACCGGGGAGCTGTTTTTT
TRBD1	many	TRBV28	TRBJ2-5	CASGARQGWQETQYF	TGTGCCAGCGGGGCTCGACAGGGGTGGCAAGAGACCCAGTACTTC
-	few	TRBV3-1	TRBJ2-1	CASSQDGLAYNEQFF	TGTGCCAGCAGCCAAGATGGGTTAGCCTACAATGAGCAGTTCTTC
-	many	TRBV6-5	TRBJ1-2	CASSYNGMTNYGYTF	TGTGCCAGCAGTTATAATGGCATGACAAACTATGGCTACACCTTC